The 5 T cell receptor beta chains given below trace back to one sample, sequenced in a study of shared T cell receptors in the human thymus. The table came from immunoSEQ multiplex PCR; TCRdb's copy has only in-frame clones and leaves some out. The repertoire holds fewer than 700,000 clones, with approximately 87% as singletons. These data also featured in a second study, about human thymus T cells.

The sample taken for sequencing was thymocytes. The receptors come from a boy less than two years old with a congenital heart defect.

The gene calls are TRBV4-3 and TRBJ2-3; D unclear. The V and J ends lost 0 bases and 5 bases respectively, with 18 bases between them. The germline V gene encodes CDR1 LGHNA and CDR2 YSLEER. This CDR3 is built from 17 residues. The CDR3 nucleotides read TGCGCCAGCAGCCAAGATAGGCGGCCCCCCGACCAAGATACGCAGTATTTT. As protein: CASSQDRRPPDQDTQYF.

Of note for this clone: The junction does not match germline at one end; this may be a read error. This chain joins TRBV25-1 and TRBJ1-2; 10 positions agree with TRBD1. Per the germline V gene, CDR1 is MGHDK and CDR2 is SYGVNS. The CDR3 spans 15 residues. CDR3 in amino acids: CASSERGTGVNPDAF. The CDR3 bases are TGTGCCAGCAGTGAAAGGGGGACAGGGGTCAACCCCGACGCCTTC.

The chain combines TRBV20-1 with TRBJ1-1; D gene unclear. In germline, CDR1 is DFQATT, CDR2 SNEGSKA (reference sequence). The CDR3 runs 11 residues. The V end lost 3 bases, the J end lost 5 bases, and 7 bases lay between the germline ends. The chain's CDR3 is CSASPLTEAFF. CDR3 DNA: TGCAGTGCTAGTCCCTTAACTGAAGCTTTCTTT.

This rearrangement joins TRBV10-3 to TRBJ2-3; D perhaps matches TRBD2 (5 bases). CDR1 and CDR2 (germline): ENHRY, SYGVKD. The V gene lost 1 base and the J gene lost 6 bases, with 14 bases spanning the gap. CDR3 length: 15 residues. The CDR3 coding sequence is TGTGCCATCAGTGAGTTGGCTAGCCTGGGGGATACGCAGTATTTT. It codes for CAISELASLGDTQYF.

CDR3: CASSQDRGRVYGYTF. The CDR3, as DNA: TGTGCCAGCAGCCAAGATAGGGGGCGCGTCTATGGCTACACCTTC. The chain couples TRBV14 to TRBJ1-2; TRBD1 matches 7 bases. The CDR3 sequence is 15 residues long. V was pared by 0 bases and J by 4 bases, with 5 bases of the junction left unmatched. Germline loops: CDR1 SGHDN, CDR2 FVKESK.